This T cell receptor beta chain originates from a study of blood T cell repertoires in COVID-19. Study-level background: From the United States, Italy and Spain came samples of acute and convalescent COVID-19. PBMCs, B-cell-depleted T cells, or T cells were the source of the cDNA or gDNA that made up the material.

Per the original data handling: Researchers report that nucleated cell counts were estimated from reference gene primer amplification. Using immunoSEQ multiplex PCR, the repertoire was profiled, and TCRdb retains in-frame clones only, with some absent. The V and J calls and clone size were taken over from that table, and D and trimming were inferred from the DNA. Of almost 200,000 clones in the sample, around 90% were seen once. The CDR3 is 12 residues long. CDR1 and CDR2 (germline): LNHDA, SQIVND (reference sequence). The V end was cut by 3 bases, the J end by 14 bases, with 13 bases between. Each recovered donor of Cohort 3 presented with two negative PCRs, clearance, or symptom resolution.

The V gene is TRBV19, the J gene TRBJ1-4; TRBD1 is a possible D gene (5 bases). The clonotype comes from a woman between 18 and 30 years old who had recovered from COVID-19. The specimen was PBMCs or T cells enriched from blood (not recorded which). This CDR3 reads CASSIGPGKLFF. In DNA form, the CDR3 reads TGTGCCAGTAGTATTGGACCAGGGAAGCTGTTTTTT.